This T cell receptor beta chain was identified during a study of cytomegalovirus exposure and HLA in healthy donors. PCR employed 60 Vbeta and 13 Jbeta primers. Only in-frame clones appear in the TCRdb table, and some are missing; sequencing was by immunoSEQ multiplex PCR. The data hold 200,000 to 250,000 clones, with 70% to 80% observed a single time. The germline CDR1 and CDR2 sequences are SGHRS and YFSETQ. V shed 0 bases, J shed 7 bases, and the junction held 4 bases outside the gene matches. The CDR3 has 15 amino acids. Material: PBMCs. The gene calls are TRBV5-1 and TRBJ2-1; TRBD2 aligns across 10 bases. The receptor was derived from a woman aged 25 to 39 in good health and CMV-seronegative. The CDR3 spells CASSLEAGGPNEQFF. For the CDR3, the DNA is TGCGCCAGCAGCTTGGAAGCGGGGGGGCCGAATGAGCAGTTCTTC.